Each of the 4 T cell receptor beta chains below was sequenced from the same sample in a study of T cell responses to AZD1222 COVID-19 vaccine. Using immunoSEQ multiplex PCR, the repertoire was profiled, and TCRdb retains in-frame clones only, with some absent. Among under 200,000 clones listed, more than 90% were seen once. Sequenced material: peripheral blood, taken 28 days after the second dose of the MenACWY control vaccine. These receptors all stem from an adult who received the MenACWY meningococcal vaccine as a control.

This rearrangement joins TRBV7-2 to TRBJ1-5, with a weak D call TRBD1 (6 bases). Trimming took 4 bases from V and 3 from J, leaving 13 bases between them. The CDR3 runs to 15 residues. CDR1 SGHTA and CDR2 FQGNSA come from the germline V gene. The CDR3: CASSSRTANNQPQHF. The CDR3 DNA reads as TGTGCCAGCAGCTCTCGGACAGCAAACAATCAGCCCCAGCATTTT.

CDR3: CASTATSYGYTF. The CDR3 nucleotides are TGTGCCAGTACCGCAACCTCCTACGGCTACACCTTC. V is TRBV19 and J is TRBJ1-2; D call uncertain. Germline values: CDR1 LNHDA, CDR2 SQIVND (reference sequence). This CDR3 region has 12 residues. V gave up 7 bases and J gave up 8 bases, with 14 bases separating them.

This clone occurred a few times. V gene TRBV7-9 combines with J gene TRBJ2-4; D ambiguous. The CDR3 has 14 amino acids. CDR1 and CDR2 from the germline V gene are SEHNR and FQNEAQ (reference sequence). The germline V and J ends were trimmed by 4 bases and 0 bases, with 7 bases remaining between them. CDR3 sequence (DNA): TGTGCCAGCAGCTCCGACAAAGCCAAAAACATTCAGTACTTC. As protein: CASSSDKAKNIQYF.

This chain connects TRBV28 to TRBJ1-2, with 7 bases fitting TRBD1. This CDR3 region has 14 residues. The V segment lost 5 bases and the J segment 8 bases; nucleotides outside the gene matches: 11. Per the germline V gene, CDR1 is MDHEN and CDR2 is SYDVKM. Written as DNA, the CDR3 is TGTGCCAGCAGTCTACCAAATACAGGGGCCGGCTACACCTTC. This codes for CASSLPNTGAGYTF.